These 2 T cell receptor beta chains originate from one sample sequenced in a study of early T cells in non-severe SARS-CoV-2 infection (dated by TCRdb to the early 2020s). The method was 5' RACE. TCRdb lists the instrument as NextSeq 500. Clones were called with MiXCR by TCRdb after fastp trimmed the public reads at Q25, and only in-frame beta chains were retained. Rows are combined by CDR3 protein, so each entry shows the most common genes and DNA. Here the sample has approximately 76,000 distinct CDR3 sequences; around 10% occur a single time. 4.7% of the sample goes to the ten largest clones. Sequencing was done on a sample of whole blood. The receptor set was obtained from an adult who was a healthcare worker with PCR-confirmed SARS-CoV-2 infection or an uninfected control (not recorded which).

The genes are TRBV9 and TRBJ2-1, with a weak D call TRBD1 (6 bases). This CDR3 comprises 14 residues. Trimming shortened V by 0 bases and J by 4 bases, and 8 bases separated the two germline ends. In germline, CDR1 is SGDLS, CDR2 YYNGEE. In DNA form, the CDR3 reads TGTGCCAGCAGCGTAGGGGGGCATTACAATGAGCAGTTCTTC. Protein product: CASSVGGHYNEQFF.

Within the sample, this clonotype is medium-sized. The chain joins TRBV27 to TRBJ2-7, with a tentative D call TRBD1 (5 bases). The V and J ends lost 6 bases and 3 bases respectively, with 6 bases between them. Germline-derived CDR1 and CDR2 are MNHEY and SMNVEV (reference sequence). CDR3 length: 11 residues. The CDR3 nucleotides read TGTGCCAGCAGCCAGGGCTACGAGCAGTACTTC. It encodes CASSQGYEQYF.